This T cell receptor beta chain was captured by sequencing in a study of blood T cell repertoires in COVID-19. Overall study context: Symptom resolution, clearance, or two negative PCRs marked donors in Cohort 3 as recovered.

The table came from immunoSEQ multiplex PCR; TCRdb's copy has only in-frame clones and leaves some out. Among 250,000 to 300,000 clones listed, around 90% were seen once. In germline, CDR1 is SGDLS, CDR2 YYNGEE. V gave up 0 bases and J gave up 0 bases, with 10 bases separating them. The length of the CDR3 is 16 residues. This clonotype was sampled from a woman aged 55-70 years in a cohort exposed to, infected with or recovered from COVID-19 (not recorded which). Sequencing input: PBMCs or T cells enriched from blood (not recorded which). This chain links TRBV9 with TRBJ2-1; D is uncertain. In DNA form, the CDR3 reads TGTGCCAGCAGCGTAGTCAAGGCGGCCTCCTACAATGAGCAGTTCTTC. This translates into CASSVVKAASYNEQFF.